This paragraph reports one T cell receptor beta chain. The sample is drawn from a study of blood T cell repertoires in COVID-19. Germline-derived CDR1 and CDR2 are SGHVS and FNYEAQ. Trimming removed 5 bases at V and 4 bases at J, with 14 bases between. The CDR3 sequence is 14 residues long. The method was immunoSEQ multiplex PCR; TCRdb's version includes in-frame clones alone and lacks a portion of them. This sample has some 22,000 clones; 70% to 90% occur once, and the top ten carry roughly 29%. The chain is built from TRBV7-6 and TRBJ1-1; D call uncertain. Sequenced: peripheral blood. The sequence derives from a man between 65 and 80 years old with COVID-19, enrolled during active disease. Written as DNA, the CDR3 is TGTGCCAGCAGCGGATACGGGGAGGGCACTGAAGCTTTCTTT. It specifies CASSGYGEGTEAFF.